The text below deals with one T cell receptor (beta chain). The antigen remains undetermined. The sample belongs to a study of CD8+CD57+ T cells in acquired aplastic anemia. Study as a whole: On average, sorted CD4+ and CD8+ cells gave about 3.1 ug of DNA. Overall study findings and caveats: Some 28 CD8+ CDR3 sequences occurred in both the patients and the controls.

Before being chosen for sequencing, patients had shown CD8+CD57+ cell expansion by flow cytometry. This CDR3 comprises 10 residues. V gave up 3 bases and J gave up 5 bases, with 5 bases separating them. The germline CDR1 and CDR2 sequences are DFQATT and SNEGSKA (reference sequence). For CDR3 and TCR beta VDJ profiling, genomic DNA was the template used. TCRdb reprocessed the reads with MiXCR, giving one entry per CDR3 protein. Counted here are 200,000 to 250,000 distinct CDR3 sequences, about 62% occurring once; the ten biggest clones make up around 50%. This sequence joins TRBV20-1 and TRBJ2-7; D remains ambiguous. The receptor was derived from a human donor with aplastic anemia. Material: sorted CD4+, CD8+, or CD8+CD57+ T cells (not recorded which) from PBMCs. The CDR3 sequence is CSASFDEQYF. In nucleotides, the CDR3 is TGCAGTGCTAGTTTCGACGAGCAGTACTTC.